This TCR beta chain derives from a study of blood T cell repertoires in COVID-19. Whole-study context: Acute and convalescent COVID-19 samples came from the United States, Italy and Spain. The cDNA or gDNA used as material had been derived from T cells, B-cell-depleted T cells, or PBMCs.

Trimming took 2 bases from V and 6 from J; bases not matched to a gene: 8. The CDR3 is made up of 15 amino acids. From germline, CDR1 is MNHNS and CDR2 SASEGT. Authors' data handling: Reference gene primer amplification yielded estimated nucleated cell counts. Assay: immunoSEQ multiplex PCR; the TCRdb copy retains only in-frame clones and omits some. From that table come the V and J calls and clone size; the DNA was used to work out D and trimming. The repertoire holds some 400,000 clones, with around 90% as singletons. Sequences were obtained from peripheral blood. The genes are TRBV6-1 and TRBJ1-1; TRBD1 agrees at 8 bases. The origin of this receptor is a human donor in a cohort sampled during active COVID-19. The CDR3 coding sequence is TGTGCCAGCAGTGAAAGCAGGGGGCGAGGGTCTGAAGCTTTCTTT. It encodes CASSESRGRGSEAFF.